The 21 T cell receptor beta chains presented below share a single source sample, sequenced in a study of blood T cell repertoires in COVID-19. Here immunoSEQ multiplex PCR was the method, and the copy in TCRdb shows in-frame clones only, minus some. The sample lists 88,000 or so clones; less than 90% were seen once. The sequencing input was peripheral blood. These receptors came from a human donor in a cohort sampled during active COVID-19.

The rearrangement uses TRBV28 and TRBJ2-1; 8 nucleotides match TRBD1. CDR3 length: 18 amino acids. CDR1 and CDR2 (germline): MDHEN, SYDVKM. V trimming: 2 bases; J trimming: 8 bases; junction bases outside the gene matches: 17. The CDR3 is CASSLPQSGTGFNHEQFF. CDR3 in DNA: TGTGCCAGCAGTTTACCTCAATCCGGGACAGGTTTCAATCATGAGCAGTTCTTC.

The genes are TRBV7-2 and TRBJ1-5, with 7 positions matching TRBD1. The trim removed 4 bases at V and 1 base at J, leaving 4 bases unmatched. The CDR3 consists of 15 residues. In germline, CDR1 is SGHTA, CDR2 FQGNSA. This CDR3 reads CASSSTGRSNQPQHF. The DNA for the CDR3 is TGTGCCAGCAGCTCGACAGGGCGAAGCAATCAGCCCCAGCATTTT.

The CDR3 region has the DNA TGTGCCAGCAGCGTAGCTATCAACGGGAGGAACACAGATACGCAGTATTTT. Translating it yields CASSVAINGRNTDTQYF. This chain uses TRBV9 with TRBJ2-3; TRBD2 aligns across 7 bases. J was trimmed by 2 bases and V by 0 bases; bases with no gene match: 9. Germline V gives CDR1 SGDLS, CDR2 YYNGEE. The CDR3 spans 17 residues.

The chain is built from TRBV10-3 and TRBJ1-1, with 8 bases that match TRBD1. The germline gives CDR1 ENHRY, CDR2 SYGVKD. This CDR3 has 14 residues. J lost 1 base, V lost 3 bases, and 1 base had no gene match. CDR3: CAISDDRGNTEAFF. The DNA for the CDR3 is TGTGCCATCAGTGACGACAGGGGGAACACTGAAGCTTTCTTT.

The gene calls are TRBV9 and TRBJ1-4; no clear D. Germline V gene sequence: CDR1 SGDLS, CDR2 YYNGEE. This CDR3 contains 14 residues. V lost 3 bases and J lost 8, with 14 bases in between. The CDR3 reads CASSGFGAGEKLFF. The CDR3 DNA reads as TGTGCCAGCAGCGGTTTTGGAGCGGGGGAAAAACTGTTTTTT.

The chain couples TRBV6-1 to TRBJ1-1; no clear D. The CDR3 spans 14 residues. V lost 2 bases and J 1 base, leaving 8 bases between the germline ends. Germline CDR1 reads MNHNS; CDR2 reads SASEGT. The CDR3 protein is CASSEFPGNTEAFF. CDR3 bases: TGTGCCAGCAGTGAATTTCCGGGGAACACTGAAGCTTTCTTT.

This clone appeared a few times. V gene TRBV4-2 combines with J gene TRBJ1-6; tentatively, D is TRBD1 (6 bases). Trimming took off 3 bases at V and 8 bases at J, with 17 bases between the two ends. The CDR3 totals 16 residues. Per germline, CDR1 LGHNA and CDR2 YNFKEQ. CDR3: CASSQAFRQDYSPLHF. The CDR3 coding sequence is TGTGCCAGCAGCCAGGCTTTTCGACAGGATTATTCACCCCTCCACTTT.

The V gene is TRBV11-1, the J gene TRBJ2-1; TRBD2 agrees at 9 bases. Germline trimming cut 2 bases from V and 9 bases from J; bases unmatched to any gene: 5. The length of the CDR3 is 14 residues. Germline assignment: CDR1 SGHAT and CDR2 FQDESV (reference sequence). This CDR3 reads CASSLFLAGTEQFF. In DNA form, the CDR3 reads TGTGCCAGCAGCTTATTTCTAGCGGGAACTGAGCAGTTCTTC.

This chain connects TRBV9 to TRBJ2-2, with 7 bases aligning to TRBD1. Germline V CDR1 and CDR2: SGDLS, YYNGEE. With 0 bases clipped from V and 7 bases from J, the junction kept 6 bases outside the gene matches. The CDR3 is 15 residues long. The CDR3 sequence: CASSVAEGDSGELFF. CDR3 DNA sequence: TGTGCCAGCAGCGTAGCTGAAGGGGACAGCGGGGAGCTGTTTTTT.

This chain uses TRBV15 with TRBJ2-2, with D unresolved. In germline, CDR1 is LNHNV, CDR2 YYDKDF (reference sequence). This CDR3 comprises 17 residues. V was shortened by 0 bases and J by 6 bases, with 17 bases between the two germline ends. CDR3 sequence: CATSRDLVSWQAGELFF. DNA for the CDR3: TGTGCCACCAGCAGAGATCTTGTGAGTTGGCAGGCCGGGGAGCTGTTTTTT.

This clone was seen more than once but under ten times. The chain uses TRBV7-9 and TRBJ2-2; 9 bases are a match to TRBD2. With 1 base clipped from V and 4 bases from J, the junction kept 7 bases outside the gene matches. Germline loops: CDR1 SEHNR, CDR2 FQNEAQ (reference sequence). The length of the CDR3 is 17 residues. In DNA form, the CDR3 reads TGTGCCAGCAGCTTAGTATCACTAGCGGGCCTCACCGGGGAGCTGTTTTTT. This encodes CASSLVSLAGLTGELFF.

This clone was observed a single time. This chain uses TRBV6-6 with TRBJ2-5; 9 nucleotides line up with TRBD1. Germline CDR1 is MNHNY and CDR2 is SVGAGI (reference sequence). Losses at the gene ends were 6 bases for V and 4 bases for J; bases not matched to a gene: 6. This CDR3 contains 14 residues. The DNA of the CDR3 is TGTGCCAGCAGCGACAGGGGGTCTGTAGAGACCCAGTACTTC. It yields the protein CASSDRGSVETQYF.

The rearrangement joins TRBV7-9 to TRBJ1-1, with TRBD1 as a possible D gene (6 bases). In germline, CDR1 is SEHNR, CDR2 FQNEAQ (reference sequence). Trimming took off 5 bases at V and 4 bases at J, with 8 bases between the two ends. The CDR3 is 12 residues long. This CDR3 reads CASSVQGTEAFF. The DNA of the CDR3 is TGTGCCAGCAGCGTACAGGGCACTGAAGCTTTCTTT.

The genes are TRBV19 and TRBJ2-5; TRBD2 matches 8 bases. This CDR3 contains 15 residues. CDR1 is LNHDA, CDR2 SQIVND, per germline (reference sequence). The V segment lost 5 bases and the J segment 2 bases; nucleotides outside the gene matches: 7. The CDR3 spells CASSGLAGVQETQYF. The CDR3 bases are TGTGCCAGTAGTGGGCTAGCGGGTGTACAAGAGACCCAGTACTTC.

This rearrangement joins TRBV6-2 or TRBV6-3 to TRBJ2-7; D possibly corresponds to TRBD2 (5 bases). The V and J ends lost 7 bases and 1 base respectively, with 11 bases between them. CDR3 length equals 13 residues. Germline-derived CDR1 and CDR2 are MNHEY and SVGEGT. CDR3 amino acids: CASTPGSSYEQYF. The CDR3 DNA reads TGTGCCAGCACCCCGGGGAGTTCCTACGAGCAGTACTTC.

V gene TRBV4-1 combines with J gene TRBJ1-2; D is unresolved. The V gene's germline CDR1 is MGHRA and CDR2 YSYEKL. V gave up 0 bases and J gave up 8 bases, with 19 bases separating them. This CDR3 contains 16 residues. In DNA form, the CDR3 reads TGCGCCAGCAGCCAAGATTCCTCCCACGCCGGGAGGGGCTACACCTTC. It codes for CASSQDSSHAGRGYTF.

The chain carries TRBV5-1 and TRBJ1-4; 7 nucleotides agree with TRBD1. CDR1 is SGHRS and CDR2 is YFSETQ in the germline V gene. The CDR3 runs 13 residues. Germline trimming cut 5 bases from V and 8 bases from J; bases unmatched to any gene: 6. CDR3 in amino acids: CASRSGTEEKLFF. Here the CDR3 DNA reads TGCGCCAGCAGATCCGGGACAGAAGAAAAACTGTTTTTT.

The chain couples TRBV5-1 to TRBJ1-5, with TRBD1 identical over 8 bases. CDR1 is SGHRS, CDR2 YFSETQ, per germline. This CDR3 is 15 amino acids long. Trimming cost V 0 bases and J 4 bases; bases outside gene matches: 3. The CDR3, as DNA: TGCGCCAGCAGCTTGGGACAGGGGAGTAATCAGCCCCAGCATTTT. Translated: CASSLGQGSNQPQHF.

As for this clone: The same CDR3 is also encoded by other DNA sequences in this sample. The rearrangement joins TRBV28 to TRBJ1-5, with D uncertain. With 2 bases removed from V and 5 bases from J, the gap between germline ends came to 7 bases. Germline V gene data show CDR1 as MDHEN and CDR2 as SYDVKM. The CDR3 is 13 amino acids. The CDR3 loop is CASSLTGDQPQHF. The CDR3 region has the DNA TGTGCCAGCAGTTTAACCGGGGATCAGCCCCAGCATTTT. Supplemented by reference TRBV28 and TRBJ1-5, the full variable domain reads DVKVTQSSRYLVKRTGEKVFLECVQDMDHENMFWYRQDPGLGLRLIYFSYDVKMKEKGDIPEGYSVSREKKERFSLILESASTNQTSMYLCASSLTGDQPQHFGDGTRLSIL.

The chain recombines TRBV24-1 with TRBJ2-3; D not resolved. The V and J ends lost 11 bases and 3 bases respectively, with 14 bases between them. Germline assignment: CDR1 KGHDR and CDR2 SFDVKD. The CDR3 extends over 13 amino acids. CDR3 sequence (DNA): TGTGCCATACAATCAAAGTCTACAGATACGCAGTATTTT. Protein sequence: CAIQSKSTDTQYF.

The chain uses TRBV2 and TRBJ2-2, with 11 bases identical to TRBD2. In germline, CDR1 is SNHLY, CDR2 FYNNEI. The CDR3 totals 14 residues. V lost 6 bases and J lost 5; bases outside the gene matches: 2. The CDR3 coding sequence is TGTGCCAGCAGGAGGACTAGCGGGACCGGGGAGCTGTTTTTT. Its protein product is CASRRTSGTGELFF.